This TCR beta chain is from a study of T cells in Graves' hyperthyroidism and ophthalmopathy. The ends lost 5 bases at V and 5 bases at J; junction bases unmatched: 2. Germline CDR1 reads SQVTM; CDR2 reads ANQGSEA. The CDR3 loop spans 12 amino acids. Notes on the study in general: The model predicted ophthalmopathy a median 6.5 months before onset.

Amplification of TCR beta CDR3 regions used RNA as the template. HTBI primers were used for first-round RT-PCR of the TCR CDR3. Using its own MiXCR run on the multiplex PCR reads, TCRdb lists one record per CDR3 protein. The table shows roughly 500,000 distinct CDR3 sequences, with about half occurring only once. Orbital computed tomography, thyroid ultrasound, serum thyroxine and TRAb, and clinical symptoms together informed the diagnoses. This clonotype was seen repeatedly, ten times or more. Its antigen is currently unknown. Sequencing used peripheral blood or thyroid tissue (not recorded which). The chain combines TRBV29-1 with TRBJ1-5, with 8 nucleotides matching TRBD1. The source of this sequence is an adult woman with Graves' disease, either hyperthyroidism or ophthalmopathy (not recorded which). CDR3 DNA: TGCAGCGTTAAACAGGGGGATCAGCCCCAGCATTTT. As protein: CSVKQGDQPQHF.